What follows are 5 T cell receptor beta chains derived from one specimen sequenced in a study of cytomegalovirus exposure and HLA in healthy donors. A multiplex PCR was run with 60 Vbeta primers and 13 Jbeta primers. TCRdb keeps only in-frame clones here, not all; method: immunoSEQ multiplex PCR. The table lists 95,000 to 100,000 clones, 76% of them singletons, with about 4.3% in the top ten. The material sequenced was PBMCs. The receptors derive from a man aged 40-55 years in good health and CMV-seronegative.

This clone was picked up a small number of times. At one boundary the junction diverges from the germline segment, which might be a read error. In DNA, the CDR3 is TGTTCCAGCAGCTCTGGCGGGACTAGCGGACAAGAGACCCAGTACTTC. It encodes CSSSSGGTSGQETQYF. The chain links TRBV7-9 to TRBJ2-5; 11 bases agree with TRBD2. Germline values: CDR1 SEHNR, CDR2 FQNEAQ (reference sequence). The CDR3 has 16 residues.

The rearrangement joins TRBV9 to TRBJ1-3; unclear D gene. This CDR3 has 13 residues. Deletions cut 1 base from V and 0 bases from J, with 2 bases between. The V gene's germline CDR1 is SGDLS and CDR2 YYNGEE. The DNA of the CDR3 is TGTGCCAGCAGCGTACTCTCTGGAAACACCATATATTTT. Translating it yields CASSVLSGNTIYF.

The V and J genes are TRBV25-1 and TRBJ2-1; perhaps TRBD1 as D (6 bases). This CDR3 comprises 16 residues. The germline V and J ends were trimmed by 1 base and 6 bases, with 16 bases remaining between them. Germline V CDR1 and CDR2: MGHDK, SYGVNS. The CDR3 here is CASSESWQGSFNEQFF. In nucleotides, the CDR3 is TGTGCCAGCAGTGAATCTTGGCAGGGGAGTTTCAATGAGCAGTTCTTC.

This clone came up once. The CDR3 loop is CASSLAGGARNEQFF. In DNA, the CDR3 is TGTGCCAGCAGCTTGGCGGGGGGGGCCCGAAATGAGCAGTTCTTC. The rearrangement uses TRBV5-4 and TRBJ2-1, with TRBD2 matching 8 bases. The CDR3 has 15 residues. In germline, CDR1 is SGHNT, CDR2 YYREEE (reference sequence). The ends lost 0 bases at V and 7 bases at J; junction bases unmatched: 6.

This clone appeared a few times. The J gene is TRBJ2-1, the V gene TRBV7-2, with TRBD2 matching 11 bases. The CDR3 runs 15 residues. V gave up 6 bases and J gave up 6 bases; unmatched junction bases: 7. CDR1 is SGHTA, CDR2 FQGNSA, per germline. The DNA for the CDR3 is TGTGCCAGCAGAGGGGGCCTAGCGGGGGGCAATGAGCAGTTCTTC. Amino acids: CASRGGLAGGNEQFF.